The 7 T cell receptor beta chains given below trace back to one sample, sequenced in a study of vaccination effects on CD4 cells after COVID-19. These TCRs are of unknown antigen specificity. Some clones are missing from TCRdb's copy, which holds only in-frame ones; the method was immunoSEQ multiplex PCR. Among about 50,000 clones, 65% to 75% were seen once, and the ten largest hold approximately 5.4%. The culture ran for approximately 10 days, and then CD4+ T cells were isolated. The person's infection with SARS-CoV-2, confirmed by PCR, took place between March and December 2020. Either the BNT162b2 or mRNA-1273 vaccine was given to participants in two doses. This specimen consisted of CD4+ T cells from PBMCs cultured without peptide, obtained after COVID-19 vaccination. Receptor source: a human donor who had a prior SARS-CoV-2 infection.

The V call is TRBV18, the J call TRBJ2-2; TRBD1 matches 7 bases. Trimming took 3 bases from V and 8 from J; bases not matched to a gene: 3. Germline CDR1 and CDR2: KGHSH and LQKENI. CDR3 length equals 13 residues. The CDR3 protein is CASSPDRTGELFF. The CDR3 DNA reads TGTGCCAGCTCACCGGACAGGACTGGGGAGCTGTTTTTT.

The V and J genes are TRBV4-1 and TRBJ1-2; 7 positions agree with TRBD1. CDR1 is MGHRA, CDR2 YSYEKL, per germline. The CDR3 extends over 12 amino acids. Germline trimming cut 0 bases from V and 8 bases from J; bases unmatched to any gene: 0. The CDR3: CASSQEQGGYTF. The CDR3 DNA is TGCGCCAGCAGCCAAGAACAGGGGGGCTACACCTTC.

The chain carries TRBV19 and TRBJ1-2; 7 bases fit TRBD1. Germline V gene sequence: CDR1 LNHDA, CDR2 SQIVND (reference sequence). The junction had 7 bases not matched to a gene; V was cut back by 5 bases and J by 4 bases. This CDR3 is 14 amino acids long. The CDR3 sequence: CASSQRQGPYGYTF. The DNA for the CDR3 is TGTGCCAGTAGTCAACGACAGGGTCCCTATGGCTACACCTTC. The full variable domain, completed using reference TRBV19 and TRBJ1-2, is DGGITQSPKYLFRKEGQNVTLSCEQNLNHDAMYWYRQDPGQGLRLIYYSQIVNDFQKGDIAEGYSVSREKKESFPLTVTSAQKNPTAFYLCASSQRQGPYGYTFGSGTRLTVV.

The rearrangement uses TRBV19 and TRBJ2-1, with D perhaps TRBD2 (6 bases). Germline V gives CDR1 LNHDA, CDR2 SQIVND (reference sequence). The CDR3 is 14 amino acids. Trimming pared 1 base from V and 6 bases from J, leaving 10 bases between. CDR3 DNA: TGTGCCAGTAGTATAGCGGGAGCGGTCAATGAGCAGTTCTTC. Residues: CASSIAGAVNEQFF.

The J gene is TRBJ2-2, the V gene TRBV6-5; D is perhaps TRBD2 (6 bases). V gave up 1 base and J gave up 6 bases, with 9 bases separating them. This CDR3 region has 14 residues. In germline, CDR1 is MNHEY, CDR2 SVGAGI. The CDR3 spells CASSYYIAAGELFF. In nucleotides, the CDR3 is TGTGCCAGCAGTTACTATATAGCGGCCGGGGAGCTGTTTTTT.

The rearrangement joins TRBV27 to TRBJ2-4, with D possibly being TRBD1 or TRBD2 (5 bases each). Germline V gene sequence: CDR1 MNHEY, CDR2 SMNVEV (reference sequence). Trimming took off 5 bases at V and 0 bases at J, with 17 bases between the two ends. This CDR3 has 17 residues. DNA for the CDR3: TGTGCCAGCAGTACGCTCGGGACCGGGGCAGCCAAAAACATTCAGTACTTC. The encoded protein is CASSTLGTGAAKNIQYF.

CDR3 DNA: TGTGCCAGCAGGAAAGGGGCAGGGGGACTCCAAGAGACCCAGTACTTC. This sequence encodes CASRKGAGGLQETQYF. The V gene is TRBV21-1, the J gene TRBJ2-5; the D call TRBD1 from the table was never checked on the DNA. TRBV21-1 is an annotated pseudogene. This CDR3 spans 16 amino acids.